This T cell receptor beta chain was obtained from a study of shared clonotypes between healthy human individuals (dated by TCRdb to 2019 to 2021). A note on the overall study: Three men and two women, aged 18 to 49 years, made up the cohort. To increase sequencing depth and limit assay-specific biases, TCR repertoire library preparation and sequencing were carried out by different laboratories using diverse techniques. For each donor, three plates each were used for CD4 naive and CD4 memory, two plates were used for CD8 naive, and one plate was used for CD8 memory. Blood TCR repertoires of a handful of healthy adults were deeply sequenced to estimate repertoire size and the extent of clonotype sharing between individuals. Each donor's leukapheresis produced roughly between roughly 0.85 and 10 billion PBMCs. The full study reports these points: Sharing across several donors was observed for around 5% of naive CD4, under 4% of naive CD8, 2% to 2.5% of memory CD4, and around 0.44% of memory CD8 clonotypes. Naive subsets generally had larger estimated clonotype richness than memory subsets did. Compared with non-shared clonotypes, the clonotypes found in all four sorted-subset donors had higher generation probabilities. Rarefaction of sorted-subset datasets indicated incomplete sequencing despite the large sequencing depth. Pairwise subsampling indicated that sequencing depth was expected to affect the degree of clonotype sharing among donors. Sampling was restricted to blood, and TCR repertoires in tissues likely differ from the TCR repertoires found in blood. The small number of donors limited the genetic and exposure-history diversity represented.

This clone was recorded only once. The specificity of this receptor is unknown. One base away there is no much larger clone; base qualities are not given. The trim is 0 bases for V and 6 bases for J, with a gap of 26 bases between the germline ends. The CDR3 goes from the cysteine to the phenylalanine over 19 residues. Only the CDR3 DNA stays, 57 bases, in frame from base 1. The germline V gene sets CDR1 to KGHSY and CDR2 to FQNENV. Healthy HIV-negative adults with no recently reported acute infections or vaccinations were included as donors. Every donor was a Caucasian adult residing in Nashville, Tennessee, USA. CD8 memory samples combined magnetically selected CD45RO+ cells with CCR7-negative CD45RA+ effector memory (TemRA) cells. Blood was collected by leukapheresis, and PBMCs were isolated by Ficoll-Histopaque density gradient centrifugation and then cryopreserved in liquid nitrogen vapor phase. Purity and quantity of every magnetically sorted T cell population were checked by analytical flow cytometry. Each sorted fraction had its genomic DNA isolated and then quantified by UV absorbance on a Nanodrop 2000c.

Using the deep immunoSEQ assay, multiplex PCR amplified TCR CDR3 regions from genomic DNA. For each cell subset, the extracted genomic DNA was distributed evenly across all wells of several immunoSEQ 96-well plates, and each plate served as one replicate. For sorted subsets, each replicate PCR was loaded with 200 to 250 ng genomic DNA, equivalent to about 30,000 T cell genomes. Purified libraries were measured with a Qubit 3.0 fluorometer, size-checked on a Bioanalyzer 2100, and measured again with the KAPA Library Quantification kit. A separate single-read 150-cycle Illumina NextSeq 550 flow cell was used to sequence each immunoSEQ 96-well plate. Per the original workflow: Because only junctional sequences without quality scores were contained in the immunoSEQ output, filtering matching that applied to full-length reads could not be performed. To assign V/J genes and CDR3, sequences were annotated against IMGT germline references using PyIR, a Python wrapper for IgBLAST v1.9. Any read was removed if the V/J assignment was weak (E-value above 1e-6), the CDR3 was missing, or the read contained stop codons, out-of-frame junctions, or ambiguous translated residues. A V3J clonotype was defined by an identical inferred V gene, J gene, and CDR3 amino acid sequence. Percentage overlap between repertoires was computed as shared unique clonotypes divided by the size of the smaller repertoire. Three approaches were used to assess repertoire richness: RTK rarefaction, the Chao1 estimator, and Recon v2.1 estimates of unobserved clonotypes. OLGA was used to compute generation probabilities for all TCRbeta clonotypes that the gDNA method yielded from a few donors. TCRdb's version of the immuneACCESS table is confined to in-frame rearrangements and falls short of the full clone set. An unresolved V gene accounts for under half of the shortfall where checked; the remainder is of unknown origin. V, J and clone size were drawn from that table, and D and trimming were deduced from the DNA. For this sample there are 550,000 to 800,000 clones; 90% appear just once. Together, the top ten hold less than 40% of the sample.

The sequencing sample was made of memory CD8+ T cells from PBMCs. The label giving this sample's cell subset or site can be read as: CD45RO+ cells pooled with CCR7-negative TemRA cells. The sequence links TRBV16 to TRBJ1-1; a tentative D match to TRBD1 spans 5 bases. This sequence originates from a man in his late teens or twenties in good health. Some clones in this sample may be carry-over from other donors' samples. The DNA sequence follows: TGTGCCAGCAGCCAATCCACGGTGGTCGGTCAAACAAAAGGGGCTGAAGCTTTCTTT. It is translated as CASSQSTVVGQTKGAEAFF.